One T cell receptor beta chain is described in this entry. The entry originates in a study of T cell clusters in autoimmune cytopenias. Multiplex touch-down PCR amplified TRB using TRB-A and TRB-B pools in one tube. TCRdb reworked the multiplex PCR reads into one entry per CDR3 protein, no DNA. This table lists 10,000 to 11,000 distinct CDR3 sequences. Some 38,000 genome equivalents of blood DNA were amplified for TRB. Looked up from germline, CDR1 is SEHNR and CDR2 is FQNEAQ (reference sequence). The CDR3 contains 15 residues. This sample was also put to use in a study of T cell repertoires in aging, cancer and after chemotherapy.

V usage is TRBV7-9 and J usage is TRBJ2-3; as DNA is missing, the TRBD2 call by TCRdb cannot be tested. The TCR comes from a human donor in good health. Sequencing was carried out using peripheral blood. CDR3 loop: CASSLVAGFTDTQYF.